The sequence of this TCR beta chain was determined in a study of blood T cells in healthy people across ages. General study results and limits: Roughly linear age-related decline in beta diversity appeared, significant by age approximately 40.

In regard to this clonotype: Its target is unknown.

CDR1 and CDR2 from the germline V gene are GTSNPN and SVGIG (reference sequence). J gave up 4 bases and V 0 bases, and 2 bases lay outside the gene matches. CDR3 length equals 13 residues. Alongside a J-beta primer mix, a sample-barcoded 5' primer served in a second PCR lasting about 6 to 11 cycles. TCRdb reprocessed the 5' RACE reads via MiXCR and lists one record per CDR3 protein. The data show 800,000 or so distinct CDR3 sequences, with roughly 25% seen just once and approximately 4% held by the top ten. The same data also contributed to another study, on T cells of mothers and their children. According to that study: Similar thymic selection effects on TCR recombination output appear in pairs, both related and unrelated. Evidence of persistent microchimeric T cell clones was absent.

The receptor comes from a boy aged 5 to 17 in good health. The chain has TRBV30 and TRBJ1-1; 7 nucleotides match TRBD1. The material sequenced was blood. DNA for the CDR3: TGTGCCTGGAGTGTTACAGGGGCCACTGAAGCTTTCTTT. Translating gives CAWSVTGATEAFF. Full variable domain (missing parts from reference TRBV30 and TRBJ1-1): SQTIHQWPATLVQPVGSPLSLECTVEGTSNPNLYWYRQAAGRGLQLLFYSVGIGQISSEVPQNLSASRPQDRQFILSSKKLLLSDSGFYLCAWSVTGATEAFFGQGTRLTVV.